The clone carrying this TCR beta chain was counted many times. Its antigen is still unknown. By 5'RACE with 10-nucleotide random UMIs, the cDNA was made. TCRdb ran MiXCR on the 5' RACE reads and lists one entry per CDR3 protein. Of around 70,000 distinct CDR3 sequences detected, 5.2% appear once; the ten largest clones hold less than 7.5%. These data belong to a study of neurological immune-mediated disorders. There are 13 residues in the CDR3. V dropped 3 bases and J dropped 1; count of bases not matched to a gene: 1. The V gene's germline CDR1 is SQVTM and CDR2 ANQGSEA. Study findings and constraints: The greatest TCR clonal expansion appeared in HTLV-1-associated myelopathy and the smallest, falling below healthy controls, in multiple sclerosis.

The sample was PBMCs. The V call is TRBV29-1, the J call TRBJ1-1; 8 bases line up with TRBD1. This sequence was found in a man between 18 and 35 years old with multiple sclerosis. The CDR3 protein is CSVEGQENTEAFF. CDR3 sequence (DNA): TGCAGCGTTGAGGGACAGGAGAACACTGAAGCTTTCTTT. The full variable domain, with the rest looked up from reference TRBV29-1 and TRBJ1-1, is SAVISQKPSRDICQRGTSLTIQCQVDSQVTMMFWYRQQPGQSLTLIATANQGSEATYESGFVIDKFPISRPNLTFSTLTVSNMSPEDSSIYLCSVEGQENTEAFFGQGTRLTVV.